A single sample is the source of the 30 T cell receptor beta chains below, sequenced in a study of CD8 T cells in Susac syndrome. cDNA came from roughly 0.5 to 1 ug RNA primed by random hexamers. TCRdb passed the immunoSEQ multiplex PCR reads through MiXCR, listing each CDR3 protein once. The sample includes about 120,000 distinct CDR3 sequences, around 94% of them seen just once. Sequenced input: CD8+ T cells from PBMCs. All receptors derive from a human donor with Susac syndrome.

J is TRBJ1-2 and V is TRBV6-2 or TRBV6-3; TRBD1 matches at 8 bases. The V gene end was trimmed by 5 bases and the J gene end by 4 bases; junction bases not matched to a gene: 9. This CDR3 is 15 amino acids long. CDR1 is MNHEY and CDR2 is SVGEGT in the germline V gene. CDR3 protein: CASSPTGEGLYGYTF. The CDR3 DNA reads TGTGCCAGCAGTCCGACAGGGGAAGGGCTCTATGGCTACACCTTC.

The V call is TRBV5-6, the J call TRBJ2-7; 10 bases are shared with TRBD2. The CDR3 spans 16 residues. V trimming: 0 bases; J trimming: 3 bases; junction bases outside the gene matches: 6. CDR1 and CDR2 (germline): SGHDT, YYEEEE. This CDR3 reads CASSLGIAGGVYEQYF. The CDR3 DNA is TGTGCCAGCAGCTTGGGGATAGCGGGGGGTGTCTACGAGCAGTACTTC.

The V gene is TRBV27, the J gene TRBJ1-1, with D possibly being TRBD1 (5 bases). CDR1 is MNHEY, CDR2 SMNVEV, per germline (reference sequence). The V end was cut by 2 bases, the J end by 5 bases, with 12 bases between. The CDR3 contains 14 residues. This CDR3 is CASSLQGPDTEAFF. The CDR3, as DNA: TGTGCCAGCAGTTTACAGGGTCCGGATACTGAAGCTTTCTTT.

V gene TRBV4-1 combines with J gene TRBJ2-2; D unresolved. The CDR3 runs to 15 residues. With 0 bases removed from V and 7 bases from J, the gap between germline ends came to 12 bases. Germline V gene lookup returns CDR1 MGHRA and CDR2 YSYEKL. DNA of the CDR3: TGCGCCAGCAGCCAAGAGTTTGGGCTGGACGGGGAGCTGTTTTTT. It yields the protein CASSQEFGLDGELFF.

V is TRBV7-2 and J is TRBJ2-1, with TRBD2 identical over 7 bases. CDR3 length equals 19 residues. Germline CDR1 reads SGHTA; CDR2 reads FQGNSA. Unmatched junction bases numbered 21, after V lost 5 bases and J lost 5 bases. The CDR3, as DNA: TGTGCCAGCAGCCTTTACCCCCCTCTAGCGGAAGTATTTGACAATGAGCAGTTCTTC. Residues: CASSLYPPLAEVFDNEQFF.

The chain joins TRBV7-9 to TRBJ2-1; D gene unclear. The CDR3 is 16 amino acids. Germline assignment: CDR1 SEHNR and CDR2 FQNEAQ (reference sequence). Trimming removed 3 bases at V and 4 bases at J, with 16 bases between. The DNA for the CDR3 is TGTGCCAGCAGCTTTGAAACAGAGGTGGGGTACAATGAGCAGTTCTTC. Translating gives CASSFETEVGYNEQFF.

The J gene is TRBJ1-3, the V gene TRBV6-5; D is possibly TRBD1 (5 bases). The germline V gene encodes CDR1 MNHEY and CDR2 SVGAGI. The CDR3 runs to 15 residues. V lost 2 bases to trimming and J lost 3 bases, with 11 bases between them. The DNA for the CDR3 is TGTGCCAGCAGTTACAGGGGTGAAGGTGGAAACACCATATATTTT. Its protein product is CASSYRGEGGNTIYF.

V is TRBV18 and J is TRBJ2-7; D is possibly TRBD2 (7 bases). Trimming removed 3 bases at V and 0 bases at J, with 18 bases between. The CDR3 sequence is 17 residues long. Germline loops: CDR1 KGHSH, CDR2 LQKENI. The CDR3 loop reads CASSPFFEAGASYEQYF. The CDR3 DNA sequence: TGTGCCAGCTCACCGTTCTTTGAGGCGGGGGCCTCCTACGAGCAGTACTTC.

The rearrangement joins TRBV6-5 to TRBJ1-2; 11 nucleotides match TRBD1. CDR3 length: 14 residues. Per the germline V gene, CDR1 is MNHEY and CDR2 is SVGAGI. V was pared by 4 bases and J by 7 bases, with 5 bases of the junction left unmatched. The CDR3 DNA is TGTGCCAGCAGTTCAGCCGGGACAGGGGGTGGCTACACCTTC. Encoded protein: CASSSAGTGGGYTF.

The chain recombines TRBV20-1 with TRBJ2-1; no reliable D call. Germline V gene data show CDR1 as DFQATT and CDR2 as SNEGSKA (reference sequence). V shed 0 bases and J shed 0 bases, with 12 bases lying between them. The CDR3 totals 16 residues. The CDR3 DNA sequence: TGCAGTGCTAGAGATCCCCGCGCTCGCTCCTACAATGAGCAGTTCTTC. Translated: CSARDPRARSYNEQFF.

This chain's CDR3 is CASSFLGGTNTGELFF. CDR3 nucleotides: TGTGCCAGCAGTTTTTTGGGGGGGACGAACACCGGGGAGCTGTTTTTT. V and J are TRBV27 and TRBJ2-2, with TRBD2 identical over 7 bases. CDR1 and CDR2 from the germline V gene are MNHEY and SMNVEV (reference sequence). V shed 3 bases, J shed 0 bases, and the junction held 4 bases outside the gene matches. The CDR3 totals 16 residues.

CDR3 residues: CASSVTSGSYEQFF. DNA for the CDR3: TGTGCCAGCAGCGTGACTAGCGGGAGCTATGAGCAGTTCTTC. The gene calls are TRBV9 and TRBJ2-1; 12 bases are a match to TRBD2. Germline V gives CDR1 SGDLS, CDR2 YYNGEE. The CDR3 is 14 residues long. The V and J ends lost 2 bases and 8 bases, in that order; junction bases with no gene match: 2.

CDR3 nucleotide sequence: TGTGCCAGCAGCTCCACCGGGACAGGGGGGCTGAACACTGAAGCTTTCTTT. Amino acid sequence: CASSSTGTGGLNTEAFF. The V and J genes are TRBV13 and TRBJ1-1; 11 bases agree with TRBD1. Per germline, CDR1 PRHDT and CDR2 FYEKMQ (reference sequence). V dropped 4 bases and J dropped 0; count of bases not matched to a gene: 7. The CDR3 runs 17 residues.

The chain uses TRBV6-5 and TRBJ2-5; TRBD1 is a possible D gene (5 bases). Trimming cost V 6 bases and J 0 bases, with 8 bases left between them. CDR3 length equals 13 residues. Germline-derived CDR1 and CDR2 are MNHEY and SVGAGI. CDR3 sequence: CASSTTDQETQYF. Here the CDR3 DNA reads TGTGCCAGCAGCACGACAGACCAAGAGACCCAGTACTTC.

The V gene is TRBV4-2, the J gene TRBJ1-2; D might be TRBD1 (5 bases). V lost 0 bases and J lost 6, with 14 bases in between. CDR1 and CDR2 from the germline V gene are LGHNA and YNFKEQ. The CDR3 is 15 residues long. The chain's CDR3 is CASSQDDGGMDGYTF. Here the CDR3 DNA reads TGTGCCAGCAGCCAAGATGATGGGGGTATGGATGGCTACACCTTC.

The gene calls are TRBV6-5 and TRBJ2-7; D remains ambiguous. This CDR3 has 13 amino acids. Germline V CDR1 and CDR2: MNHEY, SVGAGI. Deletions cut 2 bases from V and 5 bases from J, with 10 bases between. For the CDR3, the DNA is TGTGCCAGCAGTTACCGCGAGTCGAACGAGCAGTACTTC. This translates into CASSYRESNEQYF.

The chain uses TRBV27 and TRBJ2-6; 8 bases line up with TRBD2. Trimming removed 5 bases from V and 0 bases from J; junction bases left unmatched: 9. The CDR3 consists of 18 residues. Germline loops: CDR1 MNHEY, CDR2 SMNVEV (reference sequence). The CDR3 here is CASSPSGGVPSGANVLTF. In nucleotides, the CDR3 is TGTGCCAGCAGTCCCTCCGGGGGGGTACCCTCTGGGGCCAACGTCCTGACTTTC. Combining the CDR3 with reference TRBV27 and TRBJ2-6 gives the whole variable domain EAQVTQNPRYLITVTGKKLTVTCSQNMNHEYMSWYRQDPGLGLRQIYYSMNVEVTDKGDVPEGYKVSRKEKRNFPLILESPSPNQTSLYFCASSPSGGVPSGANVLTFGAGSRLTVL.

The chain recombines TRBV9 with TRBJ1-2; D perhaps matches TRBD1 (6 bases). Deletions cut 3 bases from V and 6 bases from J, with 9 bases between. Germline-derived CDR1 and CDR2 are SGDLS and YYNGEE. The CDR3 runs 12 residues. The CDR3 nucleotides are TGTGCCAGCAGCGGAGCAGGGGATGGCTACACCTTC. Encoded protein: CASSGAGDGYTF.

This sequence joins TRBV7-8 and TRBJ1-1; D gene uncertain. V was pared by 1 base and J by 8 bases, with 14 bases between. Germline CDR1 reads SGHVS; CDR2 reads FQNEAQ. The CDR3 covers 14 residues. The CDR3 spells CASSLGPPGREAFF. CDR3 nucleotides: TGTGCCAGCAGCTTAGGACCCCCAGGACGCGAAGCTTTCTTT.

The chain recombines TRBV10-3 with TRBJ2-1; D call uncertain. CDR3 length: 17 amino acids. Trimming shortened V by 0 bases and J by 5 bases, and 17 bases separated the two germline ends. Germline assignment: CDR1 ENHRY and CDR2 SYGVKD. The CDR3 protein is CAISESAEPNPNNEQFF. In DNA form, the CDR3 reads TGTGCCATCAGTGAGTCGGCAGAACCTAACCCCAACAATGAGCAGTTCTTC.

The chain combines TRBV30 with TRBJ2-3; D is unclear. CDR3 size: 14 residues. Germline lookup yields CDR1 GTSNPN and CDR2 SVGIG (reference sequence). Trimming left V 0 bases short and J 6 bases short, with 13 bases between. The CDR3 here is CAWSVQIGSDTQYF. The CDR3 coding sequence is TGTGCCTGGAGTGTTCAAATAGGATCGGATACGCAGTATTTT. Filled out from reference TRBV30 and TRBJ2-3, the complete variable domain reads SQTIHQWPATLVQPVGSPLSLECTVEGTSNPNLYWYRQAAGRGLQLLFYSVGIGQISSEVPQNLSASRPQDRQFILSSKKLLLSDSGFYLCAWSVQIGSDTQYFGPGTRLTVL.

The V gene is TRBV2, the J gene TRBJ2-3, with TRBD2 identical over 9 bases. This CDR3 is 15 amino acids long. J was trimmed by 4 bases and V by 4 bases; bases with no gene match: 6. Germline assignment: CDR1 SNHLY and CDR2 FYNNEI. CDR3 coding DNA: TGTGCCAGCAGTGGAGGCGGGGGGGCTTCAGATACGCAGTATTTT. It codes for CASSGGGGASDTQYF. Filled out from reference TRBV2 and TRBJ2-3, the complete variable domain reads EPEVTQTPSHQVTQMGQEVILRCVPISNHLYFYWYRQILGQKVEFLVSFYNNEISEKSEIFDDQFSVERPDGSNFTLKIRSTKLEDSAMYFCASSGGGGASDTQYFGPGTRLTVL.

The gene calls are TRBV20-1 and TRBJ1-1; no clear D gene. The germline gives CDR1 DFQATT, CDR2 SNEGSKA (reference sequence). Trimming took off 1 base at V and 8 bases at J, with 11 bases between the two ends. This CDR3 region has 12 residues. The CDR3 DNA follows: TGCAGTGCTAGAGTGTTTAGGTTCGAAGCTTTCTTT. This encodes CSARVFRFEAFF.

The V call is TRBV6-2 or TRBV6-3, the J call TRBJ2-3; 8 bases are shared with TRBD1. The V and J ends lost 6 bases and 4 bases, in that order; junction bases with no gene match: 12. The length of the CDR3 is 16 residues. In germline, CDR1 is MNHEY, CDR2 SVGEGT. The CDR3 is CASRALSGQGPDTQYF. CDR3 bases: TGTGCCAGCAGGGCCCTCTCTGGACAGGGACCAGATACGCAGTATTTT.

The rearrangement uses TRBV7-8 and TRBJ1-1; D ambiguous. From germline, CDR1 is SGHVS and CDR2 FQNEAQ. V dropped 5 bases and J dropped 1 base, with 14 bases sitting between them. This CDR3 spans 15 amino acids. This chain's CDR3 is CASSLVTAGNTEAFF. In nucleotides, the CDR3 is TGTGCCAGCAGCCTCGTGACGGCTGGGAACACTGAAGCTTTCTTT.

The rearrangement joins TRBV4-1 to TRBJ1-2; perhaps TRBD1 as D (6 bases). Germline V CDR1 and CDR2: MGHRA, YSYEKL. The CDR3 has 17 residues. V shed 2 bases and J shed 3 bases, with 19 bases lying between them. The CDR3 sequence: CASSQTISGGAYYGYTF. DNA of the CDR3: TGCGCCAGCAGCCAAACTATTTCCGGGGGCGCTTACTATGGCTACACCTTC.

The chain couples TRBV5-1 to TRBJ1-2, with a weak D call TRBD1 (6 bases). The CDR3 length is 13 residues. The germline V and J ends were trimmed by 4 bases and 7 bases, with 14 bases remaining between them. Germline loops: CDR1 SGHRS, CDR2 YFSETQ. CDR3 in amino acids: CASSDVTGSGYTF. For the CDR3, the DNA is TGCGCCAGCAGCGACGTTACAGGGAGTGGCTACACCTTC.

The rearrangement links TRBV12-3 or TRBV12-4 to TRBJ2-7; 9 bases map to TRBD1. This CDR3 is built from 14 residues. J was trimmed by 5 bases and V by 6 bases; bases with no gene match: 8. The CDR3 bases are TGTGCCAGCAGCCCCGGGACAGGGAAAAACGAGCAGTACTTC. Translating gives CASSPGTGKNEQYF.

The V gene is TRBV27, the J gene TRBJ1-2, with 10 bases aligning to TRBD1. The CDR3 totals 13 residues. With 5 bases clipped from V and 8 bases from J, the junction kept 5 bases outside the gene matches. Germline values: CDR1 MNHEY, CDR2 SMNVEV (reference sequence). CDR3 protein: CASSTTGGKGYTF. The CDR3 DNA reads as TGTGCCAGCAGTACGACAGGGGGCAAAGGCTACACCTTC.

This rearrangement joins TRBV7-9 to TRBJ2-6, with 9 bases that match TRBD1. The germline CDR1 and CDR2 sequences are SEHNR and FQNEAQ (reference sequence). The CDR3 length is 19 residues. The junction had 11 bases not matched to a gene; V was cut back by 5 bases and J by 0 bases. The CDR3 sequence is CASSLGQGNSPSGANVLTF. As DNA, the CDR3 is TGTGCCAGCAGCCTCGGACAGGGGAACTCCCCCTCTGGGGCCAACGTCCTGACTTTC.